This is a list of T cell receptor beta chains from one sample in a study of T cell repertoires in cytomegalovirus infection. These receptors are not linked to any known antigen. TCRdb reanalysed the reads using MiXCR and keeps one entry per CDR3 protein. In the table there are fewer than 1,000,000 distinct CDR3 sequences, around 32% of which are singletons. The sample was cultured CD8+ T cells from PBMCs, taken from culture after CMV antigen stimulation. All receptors derive from a human donor in good health (CMV status not recorded). Some clones in this sample may be carry-over from other donors' samples. The CDR3 runs from the conserved cysteine through the conserved F or W. A D gene is named only where the DNA matches it firmly. Expanded clones get a size class; other rows say once, few or many, or leave the size out.

D	V	J	size	CDR3	DNA
NA	TRBV28	TRBJ2-5	few	CASSWQGETQYF	TGTGCCAGCAGTTGGCAGGGAGAGACCCAGTACTTC
NA	TRBV15	TRBJ2-3	few	CATSRGWTTSTDTQYF	TGTGCCACCAGCAGAGGCTGGACTACTAGCACAGATACGCAGTATTTT
TRBD1	TRBV2	TRBJ1-5	NA	CASSYRGGGIRPQHF	TGTGCCAGCAGCTACAGGGGCGGCGGAATTCGGCCCCAGCATTTT
TRBD1	TRBV27	TRBJ1-4	few	CASSLHGTGGLAEKLFF	TGTGCCAGCAGTTTACATGGGACAGGGGGCTTAGCTGAAAAACTGTTTTTT
NA	TRBV7-8	TRBJ1-2	few	CASSLPGQIANYGYTF	TGTGCCAGCAGCTTACCAGGACAGATAGCTAACTATGGCTACACCTTC
NA	TRBV6-5	TRBJ2-2	few	CASSYSVEGNTGELFF	TGTGCCAGCAGTTACTCGGTAGAAGGGAACACCGGGGAGCTGTTTTTT
TRBD2	TRBV5-1	TRBJ2-1	NA	CASSLGRGGQNEQFF	TGCGCCAGCAGCTTGGGGCGGGGGGGCCAGAATGAGCAGTTCTTC
NA	TRBV9	TRBJ1-1	NA	CAGQPLNTEAFF	TGTGCAGGGCAACCACTGAACACTGAAGCTTTCTTT
NA	TRBV5-1	TRBJ1-1	NA	CASSGFTANTEAFF	TGCGCCAGCAGCGGTTTCACAGCGAACACTGAAGCTTTCTTT
TRBD1	TRBV28	TRBJ2-5	NA	CASRWDRGTQYF	TGTGCCAGCAGATGGGACAGGGGGACCCAGTACTTC
NA	TRBV2	TRBJ1-5	NA	CASSEIRGAYSNQPQHF	TGTGCCAGCAGTGAGATTCGGGGAGCTTATAGCAATCAGCCCCAGCATTTT
TRBD1	TRBV27	TRBJ2-5	few	CASSSGQEETQYF	TGTGCCAGCAGTTCGGGACAGGAAGAGACCCAGTACTTC
TRBD1	TRBV7-3	TRBJ2-2	many	CASSSAGTGVNTGELFF	TGTGCCAGCAGCTCAGCCGGGACAGGAGTCAACACCGGGGAGCTGTTTTTT
NA	TRBV19	TRBJ2-4	NA	CASSIPELAKNIQYF	TGTGCCAGTAGTATACCGGAACTAGCCAAAAACATTCAGTACTTC
NA	TRBV28	TRBJ1-1	NA	CASSLLQQGNTEAFF	TGTGCCAGCAGTCTACTCCAACAGGGAAACACTGAAGCTTTCTTT
NA	TRBV12-3/TRBV12-4	TRBJ2-1	NA	CASSFLVPEIYNEQFF	TGTGCCAGCAGTTTTTTGGTTCCTGAAATCTACAATGAGCAGTTCTTC
NA	TRBV3-1	TRBJ1-1	NA	CASSQGWTDPNTEAFF	TGTGCCAGCAGCCAGGGTTGGACAGACCCAAACACTGAAGCTTTCTTT
NA	TRBV6-2/TRBV6-3	TRBJ1-2	NA	CASSYRDKGLNVDYGYTF	TGTGCCAGCAGTTATCGGGACAAGGGTTTGAACGTCGACTATGGCTACACCTTC
TRBD1	TRBV20-1	TRBJ2-7	NA	CSATGTGADEQYF	TGCAGTGCAACCGGGACAGGGGCCGACGAGCAGTACTTC
TRBD1	TRBV6-6	TRBJ1-1	NA	CASSYGTGFTEAFF	TGTGCCAGCAGTTACGGGACAGGGTTCACTGAAGCTTTCTTT
NA	TRBV4-3	TRBJ1-2	NA	CASSNSALNGYTF	TGCGCCAGCAGCAACAGTGCGCTGAATGGCTACACCTTC
TRBD2	TRBV7-2	TRBJ2-2	many	CASSQGRVGELFF	TGTGCCAGCAGCCAAGGGAGGGTTGGGGAGCTGTTTTTT